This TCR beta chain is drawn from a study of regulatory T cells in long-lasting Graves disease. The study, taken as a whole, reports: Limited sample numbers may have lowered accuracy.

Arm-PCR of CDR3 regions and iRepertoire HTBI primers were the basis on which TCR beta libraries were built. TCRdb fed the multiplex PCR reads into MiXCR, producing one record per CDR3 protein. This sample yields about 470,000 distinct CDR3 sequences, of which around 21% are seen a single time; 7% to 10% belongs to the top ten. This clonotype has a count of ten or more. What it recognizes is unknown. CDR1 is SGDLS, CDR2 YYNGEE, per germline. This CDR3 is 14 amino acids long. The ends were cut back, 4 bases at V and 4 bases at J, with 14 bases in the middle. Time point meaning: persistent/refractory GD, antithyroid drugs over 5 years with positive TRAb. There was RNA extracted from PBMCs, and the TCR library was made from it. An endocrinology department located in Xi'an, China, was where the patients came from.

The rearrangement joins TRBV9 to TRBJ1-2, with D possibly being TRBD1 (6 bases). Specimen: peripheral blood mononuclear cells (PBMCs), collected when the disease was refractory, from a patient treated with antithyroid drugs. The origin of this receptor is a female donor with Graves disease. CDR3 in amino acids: CASSKAGAGYGYTF. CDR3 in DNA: TGTGCCAGCAGCAAGGCGGGGGCTGGCTATGGCTACACCTTC.